This TCR beta chain derives from a study of tumor and adjacent non-tumor tissue in lung cancer. Study context: Stage I to III disease affected 10 men and roughly five women aged about 31 to 76.

A modified ARM-PCR protocol with three rounds of nested PCR amplified TCRbeta. MiXCR, applied by TCRdb to the multiplex PCR reads, yields one record per CDR3 protein. The top ten hold 20% to 25% of the sample, which has approximately 71,000 distinct CDR3 sequences, about three fifths seen once. Points from the study as a whole: TCR diversity was significantly greater in tumor than normal lung tissue. Higher tumor TCR diversity was associated with shorter survival.

RNA was extracted from bulk tissue without any cell sorting. As to this clonotype: What it binds is unknown.

This sequence originates from a man aged 50 to 59 with non-small cell lung cancer. Specimen: lung tumor tissue.

The CDR3: CASSTPAMNTEAFF. The CDR3, as DNA: TGTGCCAGTAGTACCCCGGCCATGAACACTGAAGCTTTCTTT. This rearrangement joins TRBV19 to TRBJ1-1, with D uncertain. The CDR3 consists of 14 residues. V lost 4 bases to trimming and J lost 0 bases, with 9 bases between them. Germline V gene lookup returns CDR1 LNHDA and CDR2 SQIVND (reference sequence).